Below, one T cell receptor (beta chain) is given with its context. The data belong to a study of shared clonotypes between healthy human individuals. Trimming took 0 bases from V and 6 from J, leaving 13 bases between them. Germline-derived CDR1 and CDR2 are SGHRS and YFSETQ. The CDR3 loop spans 14 amino acids. The assay was run at deep level. Assay used: immunoSEQ multiplex PCR; TCRdb lists only in-frame clones, some missing. The sample holds approximately 700,000 clones; 73% are singletons and the top ten take under 2%. This sequence originates from a woman in her 30s in good health. The chain has TRBV5-1 and TRBJ2-7; weak D call: TRBD1 (6 bases). The sequencing input was memory CD4+ T cells sorted from blood. Regarding subset: CD45RA-negative fraction. The CDR3 bases are TGCGCCAGCAGCTTGGGGACAGTTGGAGGCGAGCAGTACTTC. Its translation is CASSLGTVGGEQYF.